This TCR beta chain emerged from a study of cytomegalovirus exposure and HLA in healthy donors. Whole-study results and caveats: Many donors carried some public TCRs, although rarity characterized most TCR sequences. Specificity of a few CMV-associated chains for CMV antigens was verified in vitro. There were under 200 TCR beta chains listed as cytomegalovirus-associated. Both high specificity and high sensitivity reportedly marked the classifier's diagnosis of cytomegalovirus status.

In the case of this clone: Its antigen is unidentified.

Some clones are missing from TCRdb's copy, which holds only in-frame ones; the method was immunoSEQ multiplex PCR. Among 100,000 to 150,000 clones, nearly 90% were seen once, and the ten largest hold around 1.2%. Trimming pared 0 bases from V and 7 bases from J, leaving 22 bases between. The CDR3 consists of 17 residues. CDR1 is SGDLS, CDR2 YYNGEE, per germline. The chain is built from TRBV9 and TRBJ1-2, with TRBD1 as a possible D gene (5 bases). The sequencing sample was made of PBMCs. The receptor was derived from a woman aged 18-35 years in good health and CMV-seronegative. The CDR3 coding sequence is TGTGCCAGCAGCGTAGACAGGCCCTTAGAGGCGTCAGGTGGCTACACCTTC. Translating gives CASSVDRPLEASGGYTF.